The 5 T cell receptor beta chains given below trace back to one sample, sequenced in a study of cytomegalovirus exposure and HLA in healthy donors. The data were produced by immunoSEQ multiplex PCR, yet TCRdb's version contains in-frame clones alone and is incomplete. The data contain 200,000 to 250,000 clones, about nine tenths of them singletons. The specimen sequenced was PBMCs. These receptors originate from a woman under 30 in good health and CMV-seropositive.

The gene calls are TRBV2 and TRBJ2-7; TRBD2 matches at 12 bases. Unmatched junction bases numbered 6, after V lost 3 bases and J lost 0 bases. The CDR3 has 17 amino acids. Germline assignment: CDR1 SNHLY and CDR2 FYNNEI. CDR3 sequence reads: CASSEGLAGVSSYEQYF. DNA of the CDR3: TGTGCCAGCAGTGAGGGACTAGCGGGTGTGAGCTCCTACGAGCAGTACTTC.

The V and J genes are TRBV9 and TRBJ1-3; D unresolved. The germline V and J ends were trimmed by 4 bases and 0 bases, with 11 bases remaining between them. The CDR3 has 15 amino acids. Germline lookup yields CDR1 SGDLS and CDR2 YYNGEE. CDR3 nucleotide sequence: TGTGCCAGCAGCCCTAGGGAGATCTCTGGAAACACCATATATTTT. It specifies CASSPREISGNTIYF.

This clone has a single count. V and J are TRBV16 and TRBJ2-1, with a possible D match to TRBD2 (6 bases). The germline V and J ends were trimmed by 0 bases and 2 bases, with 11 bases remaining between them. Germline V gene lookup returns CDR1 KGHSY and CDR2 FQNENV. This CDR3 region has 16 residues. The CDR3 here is CASSQSSGSPYNEQFF. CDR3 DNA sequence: TGTGCCAGCAGCCAATCGTCCGGGAGCCCCTACAATGAGCAGTTCTTC.

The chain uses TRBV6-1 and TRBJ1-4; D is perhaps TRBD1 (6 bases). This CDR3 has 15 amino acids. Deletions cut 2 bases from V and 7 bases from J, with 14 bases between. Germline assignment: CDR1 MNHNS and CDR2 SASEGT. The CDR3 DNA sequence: TGTGCCAGCAGTGAACAACCCCAGGGGCCTGAAAAACTGTTTTTT. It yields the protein CASSEQPQGPEKLFF.

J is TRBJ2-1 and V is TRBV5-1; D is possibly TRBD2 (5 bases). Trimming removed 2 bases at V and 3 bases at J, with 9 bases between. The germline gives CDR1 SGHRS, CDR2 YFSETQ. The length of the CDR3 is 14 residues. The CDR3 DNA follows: TGCGCCAGCAGCTTCACAGCGGACTACAATGAGCAGTTCTTC. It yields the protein CASSFTADYNEQFF.